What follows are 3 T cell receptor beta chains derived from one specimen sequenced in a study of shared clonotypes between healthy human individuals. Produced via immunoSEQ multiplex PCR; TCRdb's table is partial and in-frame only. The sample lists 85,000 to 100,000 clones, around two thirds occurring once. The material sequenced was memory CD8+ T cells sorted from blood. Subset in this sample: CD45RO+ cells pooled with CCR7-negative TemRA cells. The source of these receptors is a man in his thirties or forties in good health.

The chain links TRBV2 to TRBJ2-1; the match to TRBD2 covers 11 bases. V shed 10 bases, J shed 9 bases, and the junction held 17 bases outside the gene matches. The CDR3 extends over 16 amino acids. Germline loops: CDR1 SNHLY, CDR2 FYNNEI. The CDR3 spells CATVSVAGGSGGEQFF. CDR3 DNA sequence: TGTGCCACCGTCTCGGTAGCGGGAGGGAGCGGTGGTGAGCAGTTCTTC.

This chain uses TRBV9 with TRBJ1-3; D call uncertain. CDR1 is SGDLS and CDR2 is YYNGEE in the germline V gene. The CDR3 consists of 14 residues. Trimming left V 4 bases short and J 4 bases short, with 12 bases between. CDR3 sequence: CASSSTWPGNTIYF. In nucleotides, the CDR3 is TGTGCCAGCAGCTCAACCTGGCCAGGAAACACCATATATTTT.

The CDR3 DNA reads as TGTGCCAGCAGCCCCACGGGGTATGAGCAGTTCTTC. The encoded protein is CASSPTGYEQFF. This chain links TRBV7-6 with TRBJ2-1; a weak D match, TRBD2 (5 bases). V was cut by 5 bases and J by 8 bases, with 10 bases left in between. The CDR3 is made up of 12 amino acids. Germline assignment: CDR1 SGHVS and CDR2 FNYEAQ. Together with reference TRBV7-6 and TRBJ2-1, the CDR3 gives the full variable domain: GAGVSQSPRYKVTKRGQDVALRCDPISGHVSLYWYRQALGQGPEFLTYFNYEAQQDKSGLPNDRFSAERPEGSISTLTIQRTEQRDSAMYRCASSPTGYEQFFGPGTRLTVL.